This T cell receptor (beta chain) was captured in a study of radiation and T cells in renal cell carcinoma. Data came from immunoSEQ multiplex PCR; TCRdb stores just in-frame clones and leaves some out. The sample lists 120,000 to 150,000 clones, less than 90% occurring once. Time point indicated: blood 4 weeks post-SBRT, at nephrectomy. The treatment here: 15 Gy SBRT to primary tumor, nephrectomy 4 weeks later. Nephrectomy followed 15 Gy stereotactic body radiation by 4 weeks. Blood was sampled at baseline, 2 weeks and 4 weeks after SBRT. V lost 5 bases and J lost 4; bases outside the gene matches: 8. The CDR3 contains 15 residues. Germline lookup yields CDR1 SEHNR and CDR2 FQNEAQ (reference sequence).

The rearrangement uses TRBV7-9 and TRBJ2-7; 10 positions agree with TRBD1. Specimen: blood, collected from a patient whose treatment included radiotherapy and nephrectomy. The clonotype comes from a woman in her fifties or sixties with renal cell carcinoma. The CDR3 nucleotides are TGTGCCAGCAGCCCCGAGGGACAGGGGTATTACGAGCAGTACTTC. Its protein is CASSPEGQGYYEQYF.